The 29 T cell receptor beta chains presented below share a single source sample, sequenced in a study of blood T cell repertoires in COVID-19. Data came from immunoSEQ multiplex PCR; TCRdb stores just in-frame clones and leaves some out. The sample lists about 74,000 clones; almost 90% were seen once. The sequencing sample was made of peripheral blood. Receptors were obtained from a woman of 80 years or more with acute or convalescent COVID-19.

The rearrangement uses TRBV7-9 and TRBJ2-7; tentatively, D is TRBD2 (5 bases). Trimming left V 1 base short and J 4 bases short, with 8 bases between. Germline CDR1 SEHNR, CDR2 FQNEAQ (reference sequence). The CDR3 is 13 amino acids. As DNA, the CDR3 is TGTGCCAGCAGCTTAGGGACGGGATACGAGCAGTACTTC. Protein sequence: CASSLGTGYEQYF.

V gene TRBV5-1 combines with J gene TRBJ2-3; 9 nucleotides align to TRBD2. V shed 2 bases and J 0 bases; nucleotides not matched to a gene: 1. In germline, CDR1 is SGHRS, CDR2 YFSETQ. The CDR3 covers 15 residues. In DNA, the CDR3 is TGCGCCAGCAGCTTTAGCGGGGGTAGCACAGATACGCAGTATTTT. It translates to CASSFSGGSTDTQYF.

This sequence joins TRBV6-9 and TRBJ2-3; tentatively, D is TRBD2 (5 bases). Germline V gives CDR1 MNHGY, CDR2 SVAAGI. The germline V and J ends were trimmed by 8 bases and 0 bases, with 18 bases remaining between them. This CDR3 is built from 16 residues. This CDR3 is CASYTSGRRSTDTQYF. The CDR3 region has the DNA TGTGCCAGCTATACCAGCGGTCGGAGGAGCACAGATACGCAGTATTTT.

The chain joins TRBV5-4 to TRBJ2-7, with 10 positions matching TRBD2. J lost 0 bases, V lost 4 bases, and 4 bases had no gene match. The CDR3 contains 15 residues. CDR1 is SGHNT, CDR2 YYREEE, per germline (reference sequence). The CDR3 loop reads CASSPLAGSSYEQYF. The CDR3 region has the DNA TGTGCCAGCAGCCCACTAGCGGGGAGCTCCTACGAGCAGTACTTC.

The chain uses TRBV25-1 and TRBJ1-4, with TRBD1 matching 7 bases. Losses at the gene ends were 8 bases for V and 4 bases for J; bases not matched to a gene: 4. The CDR3 covers 13 residues. From germline, CDR1 is MGHDK and CDR2 SYGVNS. This CDR3 reads CASSTGLNEKLFF. The CDR3 DNA is TGTGCCAGCTCGACAGGGCTTAATGAAAAACTGTTTTTT.

The V call is TRBV19, the J call TRBJ1-1, with D maybe TRBD1 (5 bases). The germline V gene encodes CDR1 LNHDA and CDR2 SQIVND (reference sequence). The ends were cut back, 3 bases at V and 7 bases at J, with 12 bases in the middle. The CDR3 spans 13 residues. The DNA of the CDR3 is TGTGCCAGTAGTATTCGGGGGGGTATTGAAGCTTTCTTT. Its protein product is CASSIRGGIEAFF. The variable domain in full, with the rest retrieved from reference TRBV19 and TRBJ1-1, is DGGITQSPKYLFRKEGQNVTLSCEQNLNHDAMYWYRQDPGQGLRLIYYSQIVNDFQKGDIAEGYSVSREKKESFPLTVTSAQKNPTAFYLCASSIRGGIEAFFGQGTRLTVV.

This sequence joins TRBV19 and TRBJ1-5; D call uncertain. CDR3 length equals 13 residues. V lost 9 bases and J lost 5, with 14 bases in between. Per germline, CDR1 LNHDA and CDR2 SQIVND (reference sequence). In DNA form, the CDR3 reads TGTGCCAGATCTAGACGGTGGGATCAGCCCCAGCATTTT. Translation gives CARSRRWDQPQHF.

This chain connects TRBV5-1 to TRBJ2-7, with TRBD1 matching over 7 bases. The CDR3 runs to 13 residues. In germline, CDR1 is SGHRS, CDR2 YFSETQ. V gave up 4 bases and J gave up 3 bases; unmatched junction bases: 4. This CDR3 reads CASSLGQVYEQYF. CDR3 DNA sequence: TGCGCCAGCAGCCTTGGACAGGTCTACGAGCAGTACTTC.

J is TRBJ1-2 and V is TRBV25-1; D is unclear. V was cut by 4 bases and J by 6 bases, with 12 bases left in between. CDR1 is MGHDK, CDR2 SYGVNS, per germline. The CDR3 sequence is 13 residues long. In DNA form, the CDR3 reads TGTGCCAGCAGTGCGCCGGGAAATAATGGCTACACCTTC. As protein: CASSAPGNNGYTF.

The J gene is TRBJ1-2, the V gene TRBV5-8; D remains unclear. Trimming left V 0 bases short and J 13 bases short, with 10 bases between. The germline gives CDR1 SGHTS, CDR2 YDEGEE. The length of the CDR3 is 11 residues. The CDR3, as DNA: TGTGCCAGCAGCTTGGGACATCTTTCCACCTTC. The encoded protein is CASSLGHLSTF.

The CDR3 DNA is TGTGCTAGTGGTTTGCACGGGACAGGGGATCAGCCCCAGCATTTT. Translated, it gives CASGLHGTGDQPQHF. The chain joins TRBV12-5 to TRBJ1-5, with 10 bases that match TRBD1. The V gene end was trimmed by 2 bases and the J gene end by 5 bases; junction bases not matched to a gene: 3. CDR1 LGHNT and CDR2 FRNRAP come from the germline V gene. The CDR3 is 15 residues long. The variable domain in full, with the rest retrieved from reference TRBV12-5 and TRBJ1-5, is DARVTQTPRHKVTEMGQEVTMRCQPILGHNTVFWYRQTMMQGLELLAYFRNRAPLDDSGMPKDRFSAEMPDATLATLKIQPSEPRDSAVYFCASGLHGTGDQPQHFGDGTRLSIL.

The rearrangement joins TRBV28 to TRBJ1-2, with TRBD1 identical over 8 bases. V was clipped by 5 bases and J by 0 bases; unmatched bases: 5. Germline CDR1 and CDR2: MDHEN and SYDVKM. The CDR3 is 15 residues long. This CDR3 is CASSIRGQANYGYTF. As DNA, the CDR3 is TGTGCCAGCAGTATAAGGGGACAGGCTAACTATGGCTACACCTTC.

The gene calls are TRBV14 and TRBJ1-4, with D uncertain. CDR1 SGHDN and CDR2 FVKESK come from the germline V gene. This CDR3 contains 13 residues. Between the trimmed V and J ends, which lost 4 bases and 4 bases, there was a span of 7 bases. CDR3 sequence reads: CASSRTVNEKLFF. DNA of the CDR3: TGTGCCAGCAGCCGCACAGTTAATGAAAAACTGTTTTTT. Using reference TRBV14 and TRBJ1-4 for the parts outside the CDR3, the full variable domain is EAGVTQFPSHSVIEKGQTVTLRCDPISGHDNLYWYRRVMGKEIKFLLHFVKESKQDESGMPNNRFLAERTGGTYSTLKVQPAELEDSGVYFCASSRTVNEKLFFGSGTQLSVL.

The chain links TRBV5-4 to TRBJ1-6; D remains ambiguous. Germline V gene sequence: CDR1 SGHNT, CDR2 YYREEE (reference sequence). V was pared by 0 bases and J by 5 bases, with 9 bases between. This CDR3 has 15 amino acids. The CDR3 sequence is CASSLAEADNSPLHF. CDR3 in DNA: TGTGCCAGCAGCTTGGCCGAGGCAGATAATTCACCCCTCCACTTT.

This chain links TRBV3-1 (or the pseudogene TRBV3-2) with TRBJ2-7, with 9 bases aligning to TRBD2. The length of the CDR3 is 15 residues. Germline CDR1 LGHDT, CDR2 YNNKEL (reference sequence). After removal of 4 bases from V and 2 bases from J, the junction contained 6 bases not matched to a gene. CDR3 loop: CASSPLAGTTYEQYF. The CDR3 nucleotides are TGTGCCAGCAGCCCCCTAGCGGGAACTACCTACGAGCAGTACTTC.

The chain recombines TRBV7-2 with TRBJ1-4; no firm D call. Trimming removed 4 bases at V and 5 bases at J, with 14 bases between. Germline-derived CDR1 and CDR2 are SGHTA and FQGNSA. The CDR3 runs to 15 residues. CDR3 protein: CASSSTRVMNEKLFF. The CDR3 DNA reads TGTGCCAGCAGCTCGACCCGGGTAATGAATGAAAAACTGTTTTTT. The variable domain in full, with the rest retrieved from reference TRBV7-2 and TRBJ1-4, is GAGVSQSPSNKVTEKGKDVELRCDPISGHTALYWYRQSLGQGLEFLIYFQGNSAPDKSGLPSDRFSAERTGGSVSTLTIQRTQQEDSAVYLCASSSTRVMNEKLFFGSGTQLSVL.

This clone appeared once. V gene TRBV16 combines with J gene TRBJ2-7, with 12 bases matching TRBD1. V gave up 4 bases and J gave up 4 bases; unmatched junction bases: 5. The CDR3 is made up of 15 amino acids. From germline, CDR1 is KGHSY and CDR2 FQNENV. Here the CDR3 DNA reads TGTGCCAGCAGCCGCCGGGACAGGGGGCAGTACGAGCAGTACTTC. Its translation is CASSRRDRGQYEQYF.

This rearrangement joins TRBV4-3 to TRBJ2-7; weak D call: TRBD1 (6 bases). The CDR3 has 15 amino acids. V was cut by 4 bases and J by 2 bases, with 15 bases left in between. The germline gives CDR1 LGHNA, CDR2 YSLEER. The CDR3 protein is CASSRTVHTAYEQYF. The CDR3 region has the DNA TGCGCCAGCAGCCGGACAGTGCACACGGCCTACGAGCAGTACTTC.

V usage is TRBV19 and J usage is TRBJ2-7, with D perhaps matching TRBD1 (5 bases). Trimming took off 5 bases at V and 6 bases at J, with 11 bases between the two ends. The CDR3 is 12 residues long. CDR1 is LNHDA and CDR2 is SQIVND in the germline V gene (reference sequence). CDR3 sequence (DNA): TGTGCCAGTAGTTTGGGGCCCACCGAGCAGTACTTC. Translation: CASSLGPTEQYF.

The CDR3 loop is CASSIRGQGLGYTF. Here the CDR3 DNA reads TGTGCCAGTAGTATAAGGGGACAGGGGCTTGGCTACACCTTC. J is TRBJ1-2 and V is TRBV19; TRBD1 matches at 10 bases. CDR1 and CDR2 (germline): LNHDA, SQIVND (reference sequence). Trimming cost V 2 bases and J 7 bases; bases outside gene matches: 4. CDR3 length equals 14 residues.

The chain joins TRBV7-2 to TRBJ2-7; D gene ambiguous. CDR1 and CDR2 from the germline V gene are SGHTA and FQGNSA. V was trimmed by 6 bases and J by 0 bases, leaving 9 bases between them. The CDR3 spans 13 residues. CDR3 nucleotides: TGTGCCAGCAGGATTTGGCCCTCCTACGAGCAGTACTTC. Protein product: CASRIWPSYEQYF.

The rearrangement links TRBV19 to TRBJ2-1, with 12 bases lining up with TRBD2. V trimming: 7 bases; J trimming: 3 bases; junction bases outside the gene matches: 4. CDR3 size: 15 residues. Germline V gene lookup returns CDR1 LNHDA and CDR2 SQIVND (reference sequence). CDR3 residues: CASTRTSGVYNEQFF. The CDR3 DNA reads as TGTGCCAGTACGAGGACTAGCGGGGTCTACAATGAGCAGTTCTTC. The full variable domain, in which reference TRBV19 and TRBJ2-1 provide the parts outside the CDR3, is DGGITQSPKYLFRKEGQNVTLSCEQNLNHDAMYWYRQDPGQGLRLIYYSQIVNDFQKGDIAEGYSVSREKKESFPLTVTSAQKNPTAFYLCASTRTSGVYNEQFFGPGTRLTVL.

This clone was picked up one time. The J gene is TRBJ2-1, the V gene TRBV7-6; D uncertain. The germline CDR1 and CDR2 sequences are SGHVS and FNYEAQ. This CDR3 contains 17 residues. Between the trimmed V and J ends, which lost 5 bases and 0 bases, there was a span of 17 bases. This CDR3 is CASSPEVAAFSYNEQFF. In DNA form, the CDR3 reads TGTGCCAGCAGCCCCGAAGTGGCGGCGTTCTCCTACAATGAGCAGTTCTTC.

The table lists this clone with a count of one. This sequence joins TRBV30 and TRBJ1-4; D may be TRBD1 (5 bases). The CDR3 is 15 amino acids. The V and J ends lost 1 base and 0 bases respectively, with 9 bases between them. The germline V gene encodes CDR1 GTSNPN and CDR2 SVGIG (reference sequence). The CDR3: CAWSGGSATNEKLFF. CDR3 DNA sequence: TGTGCCTGGAGTGGGGGCTCTGCAACTAATGAAAAACTGTTTTTT.

The rearrangement uses TRBV5-8 and TRBJ2-2; D uncertain. CDR3 length: 14 amino acids. The ends were cut back, 0 bases at V and 1 base at J, with 4 bases in the middle. The germline V gene encodes CDR1 SGHTS and CDR2 YDEGEE. CDR3 loop: CASSLGQNTGELFF. Written as DNA, the CDR3 is TGTGCCAGCAGCTTGGGTCAGAACACCGGGGAGCTGTTTTTT.

The V call is TRBV9, the J call TRBJ2-5, with 10 bases identical to TRBD2. This CDR3 has 16 residues. With 1 base clipped from V and 1 base from J, the junction kept 4 bases outside the gene matches. The germline gives CDR1 SGDLS, CDR2 YYNGEE. The CDR3 region has the DNA TGTGCCAGCAGCGTACGGGCTAGCGGGGGCCAAGAGACCCAGTACTTC. It encodes CASSVRASGGQETQYF.

This chain joins TRBV12-5 and TRBJ2-1, with D tentatively TRBD2 (6 bases). This CDR3 spans 16 amino acids. V lost 2 bases, J lost 0 bases, and 11 bases lay in between. CDR1 and CDR2 (germline): LGHNT, FRNRAP. The CDR3 DNA follows: TGTGCTAGTGGTTTGCCCCGGGGGAGCTCCTACAATGAGCAGTTCTTC. Translated: CASGLPRGSSYNEQFF.

The chain joins TRBV10-1 to TRBJ2-1; TRBD1 aligns across 9 bases. With V trimmed by 3 bases and J by 4 bases, 4 bases remained unmatched. The CDR3 is made up of 15 amino acids. In germline, CDR1 is WNHNN, CDR2 SYGVQD (reference sequence). The chain's CDR3 is CASSERTGVYNEQFF. The CDR3 DNA reads TGCGCCAGCAGTGAAAGGACAGGGGTATACAATGAGCAGTTCTTC.

V gene TRBV2 combines with J gene TRBJ1-2, with D tentatively TRBD1 (6 bases). Trimming removed 3 bases at V and 5 bases at J, with 16 bases between. This CDR3 has 15 amino acids. Germline V gene data show CDR1 as SNHLY and CDR2 as FYNNEI. The CDR3 protein is CASSDSEQGGYGYTF. The CDR3 DNA is TGTGCCAGCAGTGATTCTGAACAGGGCGGATATGGCTACACCTTC.